This TCR beta chain was identified in a study of shared clonotypes between healthy human individuals. Overall study results and limits: The study generally estimated greater richness for naive than memory subsets.

Comments on this clone: As yet, its antigen is unknown.

The protocol was immunoSEQ multiplex PCR, while the TCRdb copy is restricted to in-frame clones and leaves out a portion. The data contain about 730,000 clones, just under 75% of them singletons. V was clipped by 0 bases and J by 7 bases, with 16 bases between them. Germline V gene lookup returns CDR1 MNHNS and CDR2 SASEGT. There are 15 residues in the CDR3. Donors were Caucasian adults residing in Nashville, Tennessee, USA. The sequenced sample was memory CD4+ T cells sorted from blood. Subset of the sample: CD45RA-negative fraction. The sequence was obtained from a young woman in good health. The chain links TRBV6-1 to TRBJ2-7; TRBD2 is a possible D gene (6 bases). Written as DNA, the CDR3 is TGTGCCAGCAGTGAAGCGCGGGTCGCCCGGGGGGAGCAGTACTTC. Translated, it gives CASSEARVARGEQYF.